This TCR beta chain was profiled in a study of blood T cell repertoires in COVID-19. Only in-frame clones appear in the TCRdb table, and some are missing; sequencing was by immunoSEQ multiplex PCR. The repertoire includes under 110,000 clones, 70% to 80% of them detected once, and more than 5% sits in the top ten. This CDR3 region has 15 residues. V lost 6 bases and J lost 3, with 12 bases in between. Germline values: CDR1 SNHLY, CDR2 FYNNEI. The sequence came from a man at least 80 years old with COVID-19, enrolled during active disease. V gene TRBV2 combines with J gene TRBJ1-6, with a weak D call TRBD1 (6 bases). Sequencing input: peripheral blood. The CDR3 nucleotides read TGTGCCAGCAGAGCAGGGGAGGGCTATAATTCACCCCTCCACTTT. Translated: CASRAGEGYNSPLHF.